Presented here are 24 T cell receptor beta chains from one specimen sequenced in a study of vaccination and CD4 T cells after COVID-19. Scientists ran DNA taken from cultured CD4+ T cells through the Oncomine TCR Beta short-read assay for sequencing. TCRdb itself ran the PCR reads through MiXCR, one entry per CDR3 protein. The table records roughly 15,000 distinct CDR3 sequences, around 24% of them present only once. The treatment was: approximately nine-day PBMC culture with coronavirus spike peptide pools or control peptides (ViraFEST assay). Their antigens are not known. The material sequenced was cultured CD4+ T cells from blood. The origin of the receptors is a human donor with COVID-19.

The genes are TRBV19 and TRBJ1-1; D is unresolved. The ends were cut back, 6 bases at V and 0 bases at J, with 11 bases in the middle. The CDR3 loop spans 14 amino acids. Germline CDR1 and CDR2: LNHDA and SQIVND (reference sequence). The CDR3 loop reads CASRPTAVNTEAFF. The CDR3 nucleotides are TGTGCCAGTAGACCCACGGCAGTGAACACTGAAGCTTTCTTT.

The chain carries TRBV20-1 and TRBJ2-1, with 13 bases fitting TRBD2. Trimming removed 5 bases from V and 5 bases from J; junction bases left unmatched: 18. From germline, CDR1 is DFQATT and CDR2 SNEGSKA (reference sequence). This CDR3 comprises 19 residues. The CDR3 sequence is CSARVPTSGGPLSHNEQFF. The CDR3 bases are TGCAGTGCTCGGGTTCCGACTAGCGGGGGGCCCCTTAGTCACAATGAGCAGTTCTTC.

This clonotype is medium-sized within its sample. The V and J genes are TRBV7-2 and TRBJ1-2, with TRBD1 as a possible D gene (5 bases). This CDR3 spans 14 amino acids. The germline V and J ends were trimmed by 5 bases and 4 bases, with 14 bases remaining between them. The germline gives CDR1 SGHTA, CDR2 FQGNSA. CDR3 sequence reads: CASSIGGTSYGYTF. The CDR3 DNA is TGTGCCAGCAGCATTGGGGGGACTAGCTATGGCTACACCTTC.

This rearrangement joins TRBV27 to TRBJ1-3; 7 bases agree with TRBD1. Per the germline V gene, CDR1 is MNHEY and CDR2 is SMNVEV (reference sequence). The CDR3 consists of 15 residues. With 6 bases clipped from V and 6 bases from J, the junction kept 11 bases outside the gene matches. CDR3 loop: CASRPAGTVENTIYF. In nucleotides, the CDR3 is TGTGCCAGCAGACCTGCCGGGACAGTCGAAAACACCATATATTTT.

The rearrangement joins TRBV7-9 to TRBJ1-4; D is undetermined. This CDR3 contains 11 residues. The germline CDR1 and CDR2 sequences are SEHNR and FQNEAQ (reference sequence). Trimming took 3 bases from V and 12 from J, leaving 8 bases between them. The CDR3 sequence: CASSFESELFF. CDR3 nucleotides: TGTGCCAGCAGCTTCGAGTCGGAACTGTTTTTT.

This clonotype came up a few times. The rearrangement uses TRBV28 and TRBJ1-6, with a tentative D call TRBD1 (6 bases). Germline V CDR1 and CDR2: MDHEN, SYDVKM. Trimming took off 8 bases at V and 7 bases at J, with 9 bases between the two ends. This CDR3 has 12 amino acids. Here the CDR3 DNA reads TGTGCCAGCTGCCAGGGGAATTCACCCCTCCACTTT. Protein sequence: CASCQGNSPLHF.

The CDR3 region has the DNA TGCAGCGGGGGAGAGAACACCGGGGAGCTGTTTTTT. Amino acid sequence: CSGGENTGELFF. The chain combines TRBV20-1 with TRBJ2-2; perhaps TRBD2 as D (6 bases). CDR1 is DFQATT and CDR2 is SNEGSKA in the germline V gene (reference sequence). This CDR3 comprises 12 residues.

The chain is built from TRBV24-1 and TRBJ2-1; 7 nucleotides agree with TRBD1. This CDR3 is built from 14 residues. Germline lookup yields CDR1 KGHDR and CDR2 SFDVKD. Unmatched junction bases numbered 6, after V lost 4 bases and J lost 7 bases. The CDR3 sequence is CATSEPKQGNEQFF. The DNA for the CDR3 is TGTGCCACCAGTGAGCCCAAACAGGGGAATGAGCAGTTCTTC.

V and J are TRBV7-2 and TRBJ1-2, with D unclear. Germline CDR1 is SGHTA and CDR2 is FQGNSA. The CDR3 spans 16 residues. V was pared by 1 base and J by 0 bases, with 12 bases between. The CDR3 region has the DNA TGTGCCAGCAGCTTAGGACCGGCCGAAGCTAACTATGGCTACACCTTC. It specifies CASSLGPAEANYGYTF.

J is TRBJ2-7 and V is TRBV27; 7 bases line up with TRBD2. V lost 5 bases to trimming and J lost 2 bases; unmatched junction nucleotides: 6. CDR3 size: 14 residues. The germline V gene encodes CDR1 MNHEY and CDR2 SMNVEV (reference sequence). CDR3 in amino acids: CASSPPGLPYEQYF. The CDR3 DNA reads TGTGCCAGCAGTCCCCCGGGACTACCCTACGAGCAGTACTTC.

The rearrangement links TRBV10-3 to TRBJ2-7; D not certain. The CDR3 sequence is 12 residues long. V lost 4 bases and J lost 6, with 10 bases in between. Germline CDR1 ENHRY, CDR2 SYGVKD. The CDR3 region has the DNA TGTGCCATCAGTGGGGGTCAGTCCGAGCAGTACTTC. Its protein product is CAISGGQSEQYF.

By share of the sample, this clonotype is medium-sized. The V call is TRBV6-1, the J call TRBJ1-6; TRBD1 is a possible D gene (6 bases). The CDR3 sequence is 13 residues long. Trimming removed 11 bases from V and 10 bases from J, with 18 bases in between. Germline V lookup: CDR1 MNHNS, CDR2 SASEGT. The CDR3 region has the DNA TGTGCCGCCCACAGGGTATTTGGCTCACCCCTCCACTTT. It specifies CAAHRVFGSPLHF.

This clonotype was found once. The CDR3 DNA is TGCGCCAGCAGCTTGAGGGGGGGAGGAGATACGCAGTATTTT. This sequence encodes CASSLRGGGDTQYF. This chain joins TRBV5-1 and TRBJ2-3; D possibly corresponds to TRBD2 (7 bases). This CDR3 has 14 residues. The germline V gene encodes CDR1 SGHRS and CDR2 YFSETQ. V shed 1 base and J shed 5 bases, with 11 bases lying between them.

The chain is built from TRBV12-3 or TRBV12-4 and TRBJ2-1, with 12 bases lining up with TRBD2. The V gene end was trimmed by 5 bases and the J gene end by 0 bases; junction bases not matched to a gene: 11. The CDR3 runs to 19 residues. The CDR3: CASSPTTSGGRSSYNEQFF. The CDR3 bases are TGTGCCAGCAGTCCCACGACTAGCGGGGGCCGTAGCTCCTACAATGAGCAGTTCTTC.

This chain connects TRBV7-2 to TRBJ2-2; 10 nucleotides line up with TRBD2. Trimming at V came to 6 bases and at J to 5 bases, leaving 6 bases not matched to a gene. Germline CDR1 SGHTA, CDR2 FQGNSA. The CDR3 runs to 15 residues. CDR3 nucleotide sequence: TGTGCCAGCAGGCCAGCGGGGGGGCCGACCGGGGAGCTGTTTTTT. Translating gives CASRPAGGPTGELFF.

The V call is TRBV7-2, the J call TRBJ2-3; D not certain. V shed 1 base and J shed 5 bases, with 7 bases lying between them. Germline V gene sequence: CDR1 SGHTA, CDR2 FQGNSA. This CDR3 comprises 13 residues. Written as DNA, the CDR3 is TGTGCCAGCAGCTTAGTACCCGTAGATACGCAGTATTTT. Its protein product is CASSLVPVDTQYF.

The V and J genes are TRBV7-9 and TRBJ1-6, with D possibly being TRBD1 (5 bases). The length of the CDR3 is 16 residues. Germline CDR1 and CDR2: SEHNR and FQNEAQ (reference sequence). V was clipped by 5 bases and J by 9 bases, with 20 bases between them. CDR3 sequence: CASSDPIGTGSSPLHF. For the CDR3, the DNA is TGTGCCAGCAGCGACCCGATCGGGACGGGTTCTTCACCCCTCCACTTT.

This clonotype is medium-sized within its sample. The V and J genes are TRBV30 and TRBJ1-5; D is possibly TRBD1 (5 bases). The germline CDR1 and CDR2 sequences are GTSNPN and SVGIG (reference sequence). V was pared by 5 bases and J by 5 bases, with 13 bases between. This CDR3 contains 13 residues. CDR3 in DNA: TGTGCCTGGTCACACGCGGGGGATCAGCCCCAGCATTTT. Protein: CAWSHAGDQPQHF.

The V and J genes are TRBV20-1 and TRBJ1-5; a possible D gene is TRBD1 (6 bases). Germline values: CDR1 DFQATT, CDR2 SNEGSKA (reference sequence). CDR3 length equals 15 residues. V was shortened by 6 bases and J by 7 bases, with 22 bases between the two germline ends. The CDR3 DNA reads as TGCAGTGCCCAGAGAGGGGGTACGGATAACCAGCCCCAGCATTTT. It translates to CSAQRGGTDNQPQHF.

The chain is built from TRBV12-5 and TRBJ1-1; D is ambiguous. This CDR3 is 14 amino acids long. Germline values: CDR1 LGHNT, CDR2 FRNRAP. Trimming took off 1 base at V and 6 bases at J, with 12 bases between the two ends. The CDR3 DNA reads as TGTGCTAGTGGTTTGGGCAGGACTGACGCTGAAGCTTTCTTT. This translates into CASGLGRTDAEAFF. The full variable domain, its missing parts supplied by reference TRBV12-5 and TRBJ1-1, is DARVTQTPRHKVTEMGQEVTMRCQPILGHNTVFWYRQTMMQGLELLAYFRNRAPLDDSGMPKDRFSAEMPDATLATLKIQPSEPRDSAVYFCASGLGRTDAEAFFGQGTRLTVV.

V gene TRBV4-3 combines with J gene TRBJ2-3, with D uncertain. The CDR3 sequence is 11 residues long. With 7 bases removed from V and 4 bases from J, the gap between germline ends came to 6 bases. Germline CDR1 LGHNA, CDR2 YSLEER. CDR3 nucleotides: TGCGCCAGCACCCACGCAGATACGCAGTATTTT. Amino acids: CASTHADTQYF.

In its sample, this clonotype was seen a few times. This chain uses TRBV7-2 with TRBJ1-6, with D possibly being TRBD1 (5 bases). Germline assignment: CDR1 SGHTA and CDR2 FQGNSA. Trimming took off 4 bases at V and 10 bases at J, with 14 bases between the two ends. CDR3 length: 14 amino acids. The CDR3 nucleotides are TGTGCCAGCAGCTCACCGGGACGAGCCTCACCCCTCCACTTT. It codes for CASSSPGRASPLHF.

As DNA, the CDR3 is TGTGCCAGCAGACGAGCCGGGACTAGCGGGAGGGGGACAGATACGCAGTATTTT. Its protein product is CASRRAGTSGRGTDTQYF. The chain recombines TRBV6-1 with TRBJ2-3; 16 bases line up with TRBD2. V lost 6 bases, J lost 3 bases, and 9 bases stayed unmatched. The germline CDR1 and CDR2 sequences are MNHNS and SASEGT. The CDR3 runs to 18 residues.

The V call is TRBV7-9, the J call TRBJ2-3; TRBD1 aligns across 12 bases. The V segment lost 6 bases and the J segment 5 bases; nucleotides outside the gene matches: 9. The germline V gene encodes CDR1 SEHNR and CDR2 FQNEAQ (reference sequence). The CDR3 runs 16 residues. The CDR3: CASRRWGQGAEDTQYF. The CDR3 DNA reads TGTGCCAGCAGGAGATGGGGACAGGGGGCCGAAGATACGCAGTATTTT.